These 15 T cell receptor beta chains were all obtained from the same sample, sequenced in a study of blood T cell repertoires in COVID-19 (TCRdb year 2020). Libraries were prepared through the immunoSEQ multiplex PCR assay. Held by TCRdb, this immuneACCESS table contains in-frame sequences only and omits some clones. Under half of the omission traces to an unresolved V gene where checked; the cause of the rest is unknown. The sample table lists some 58,000 clones, over 75% of them with a count of one. The biggest ten clones account for 3.5% of the sample. Sequencing was done on a sample of peripheral blood. The receptors were gathered from a human donor in a cohort sampled during active COVID-19.

The V and J genes are TRBV7-2 and TRBJ2-1; 8 nucleotides align to TRBD2. The germline gives CDR1 SGHTA, CDR2 FQGNSA. CDR3 size: 17 residues. V trimming: 0 bases; J trimming: 7 bases; junction bases outside the gene matches: 11. The CDR3 loop is CASSLAASSGIVNEQFF. CDR3 DNA sequence: TGTGCCAGCAGCTTAGCGGCTAGTAGCGGGATAGTTAATGAGCAGTTCTTC.

Written as DNA, the CDR3 is TGTGCCAGCAAACTGACAGAGAACACTGAAGCTTTCTTT. Its translation: CASKLTENTEAFF. The rearrangement uses TRBV27 and TRBJ1-1; maybe TRBD1 (5 bases). The CDR3 consists of 13 residues. Germline CDR1 and CDR2: MNHEY and SMNVEV (reference sequence). Trimming shortened V by 7 bases and J by 1 base, and 10 bases separated the two germline ends.

The rearrangement uses TRBV5-4 and TRBJ2-7, with D maybe TRBD1 (5 bases). V dropped 4 bases and J dropped 4 bases, with 15 bases sitting between them. The germline V gene has CDR1 SGHNT and CDR2 YYREEE (reference sequence). The length of the CDR3 is 14 residues. As DNA, the CDR3 is TGTGCCAGCAGCCTATACGACAGCAGGTACGAGCAGTACTTC. As protein: CASSLYDSRYEQYF. Together with reference TRBV5-4 and TRBJ2-7, the CDR3 gives the full variable domain: ETGVTQSPTHLIKTRGQQVTLRCSSQSGHNTVSWYQQALGQGPQFIFQYYREEENGRGNFPPRFSGLQFPNYSSELNVNALELDDSALYLCASSLYDSRYEQYFGPGTRLTVT.

The chain combines TRBV7-3 with TRBJ2-2, with a weak D call TRBD1 (5 bases). CDR3 length equals 15 residues. V lost 5 bases and J 3 bases, leaving 13 bases between the germline ends. The germline CDR1 and CDR2 sequences are SGHTA and FQGTGA. The CDR3 nucleotides are TGTGCCAGCAGCCCCTCATCAGGGTACACCGGGGAGCTGTTTTTT. Translated, it gives CASSPSSGYTGELFF.

J is TRBJ1-5 and V is TRBV4-2; D unclear. The V gene lost 0 bases and the J gene lost 2 bases, with 11 bases spanning the gap. CDR1 LGHNA and CDR2 YNFKEQ come from the germline V gene. The CDR3 runs 16 residues. The CDR3 DNA is TGTGCCAGCAGCCAAGATAGAAGATTGGGCAATCAGCCCCAGCATTTT. Translation: CASSQDRRLGNQPQHF.

The chain links TRBV6-6 to TRBJ1-1; D unresolved. The germline gives CDR1 MNHNY, CDR2 SVGAGI (reference sequence). V lost 5 bases to trimming and J lost 2 bases, with 12 bases between them. The CDR3 contains 14 residues. This chain's CDR3 is CASSAPIVNTEAFF. The CDR3, as DNA: TGTGCCAGCAGTGCCCCGATAGTAAACACTGAAGCTTTCTTT.

The V and J genes are TRBV6-1 and TRBJ1-5, with D uncertain. Germline-derived CDR1 and CDR2 are MNHNS and SASEGT. V was pared by 2 bases and J by 5 bases, with 10 bases between. The CDR3 has 14 amino acids. The CDR3 loop is CASSETRTYQPQHF. The CDR3 region has the DNA TGTGCCAGCAGTGAAACCCGGACTTATCAGCCCCAGCATTTT.

This CDR3 reads CASSYSGVGRSSYNSPLHF. DNA for the CDR3: TGTGCCAGCAGTTACTCAGGGGTGGGCCGGAGCTCCTATAATTCACCCCTCCACTTT. The rearrangement links TRBV6-2 or TRBV6-3 to TRBJ1-6, with D possibly matching TRBD1 (5 bases). Trimming pared 0 bases from V and 0 bases from J, leaving 15 bases between. CDR3 size: 19 residues. Germline assignment: CDR1 MNHEY and CDR2 SVGEGT.

The chain's CDR3 is CASSPGGQENWEQYF. For the CDR3, the DNA is TGTGCCAGCTCACCTGGAGGTCAGGAGAATTGGGAGCAGTACTTC. The chain has TRBV18 and TRBJ2-7; D possibly corresponds to TRBD2 (5 bases). CDR3 length: 15 residues. Germline V lookup: CDR1 KGHSH, CDR2 LQKENI. Trimming pared 3 bases from V and 7 bases from J, leaving 19 bases between.

The J gene is TRBJ2-2, the V gene TRBV7-3; D not resolved. The CDR3 spans 13 residues. The germline CDR1 and CDR2 sequences are SGHTA and FQGTGA. Deletions cut 3 bases from V and 3 bases from J, with 5 bases between. CDR3 coding DNA: TGTGCCAGCAGCTTCCTACACACCGGGGAGCTGTTTTTT. It codes for CASSFLHTGELFF.

The rearrangement uses TRBV7-9 and TRBJ1-1; no clear D. Trimming cost V 6 bases and J 0 bases, with 14 bases left between them. Looked up from germline, CDR1 is SEHNR and CDR2 is FQNEAQ (reference sequence). The CDR3 is 15 residues long. CDR3 bases: TGTGCCAGCAGACGGGTGACGGGGTTGAACACTGAAGCTTTCTTT. Translation gives CASRRVTGLNTEAFF.

As DNA, the CDR3 is TGTGCCAGCACCCCTGGGGCCGCGGGGATGGATGAAGCTTTCTTT. This gives the protein CASTPGAAGMDEAFF. V usage is TRBV28 and J usage is TRBJ1-1, with a possible D match to TRBD1 (5 bases). The V and J ends lost 7 bases and 7 bases respectively, with 22 bases between them. Germline V gene sequence: CDR1 MDHEN, CDR2 SYDVKM. The CDR3 is made up of 15 amino acids.

The chain joins TRBV5-4 to TRBJ2-5; TRBD1 matches 7 bases. Germline CDR1 and CDR2: SGHNT and YYREEE (reference sequence). This CDR3 region has 13 residues. The ends lost 3 bases at V and 5 bases at J; junction bases unmatched: 4. CDR3 protein: CASSYRGRETQYF. Written as DNA, the CDR3 is TGTGCCAGCAGCTACAGGGGCCGGGAGACCCAGTACTTC.

The table lists this clone with a few counts. The V call is TRBV10-3, the J call TRBJ2-7; D not certain. CDR1 and CDR2 from the germline V gene are ENHRY and SYGVKD. V lost 0 bases to trimming and J lost 2 bases, with 8 bases between them. This CDR3 contains 14 residues. The CDR3 spells CAISESNTAYEQYF. Here the CDR3 DNA reads TGTGCCATCAGTGAGTCGAACACAGCCTACGAGCAGTACTTC.

The CDR3 coding sequence is TGTGCCAGCAGCTTCTCATCCGCCCAAGAGGGAAACATTCAGTACTTC. Protein: CASSFSSAQEGNIQYF. J is TRBJ2-4 and V is TRBV5-5; a possible D gene is TRBD2 (5 bases). V was cut by 2 bases and J by 6 bases, with 18 bases left in between. Germline lookup yields CDR1 SGHKS and CDR2 YYEKEE (reference sequence). The CDR3 covers 16 residues.